What follows is one TCR beta chain and its context. Antigen: not known. The CDR3 carries no conserved terminal phenylalanine or tryptophan, so it likely arises from a read error. Because the CDR3's place on the DNA is in doubt, the DNA is left out and the CDR3 is given as listed by TCRdb. Assay used: immunoSEQ multiplex PCR; TCRdb lists only in-frame clones, some missing. The sample carries roughly 120,000 clones, 92% recorded once. These data come from a study of T cell responses to AZD1222 COVID-19 vaccine. General study points: Variant regions that are unmutated are reportedly the target of nearly half of spike-specific TCRs. Once two AZD1222 doses were given, Spike-specific TCR breadth and depth went up.

Germline CDR1 MNHNS, CDR2 SASEGT. The CDR3 region is 12 residues in length, termini included. V is TRBV6-1 and J is TRBJ2-7; the table gives TRBD1 as D, unverified against the DNA. The origin of this receptor is an adult who received the AZD1222 COVID-19 vaccine. The sample in question was peripheral blood, obtained 28 days after the second AZD1222 dose. CDR3: CASSDRDRTCHI.